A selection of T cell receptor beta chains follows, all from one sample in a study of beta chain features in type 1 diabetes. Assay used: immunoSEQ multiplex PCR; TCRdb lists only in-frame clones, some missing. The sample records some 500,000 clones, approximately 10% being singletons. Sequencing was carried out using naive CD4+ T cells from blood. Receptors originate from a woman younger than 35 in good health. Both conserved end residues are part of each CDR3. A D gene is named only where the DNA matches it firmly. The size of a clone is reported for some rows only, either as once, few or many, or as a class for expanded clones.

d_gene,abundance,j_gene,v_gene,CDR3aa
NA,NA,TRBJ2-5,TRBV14,CASSQDLQRGGETQYF
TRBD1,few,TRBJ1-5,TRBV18,CASSPAGQGAGNQPQHF
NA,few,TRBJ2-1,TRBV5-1,CASSFLLGVNEQFF
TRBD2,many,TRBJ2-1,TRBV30,CAGTLPSGSEQFF
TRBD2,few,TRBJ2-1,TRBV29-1,CSVRLAGAYNEQFF
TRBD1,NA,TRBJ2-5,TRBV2,CASSRQGLSQETQYF
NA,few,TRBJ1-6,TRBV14,CASSLTGFSPLHF
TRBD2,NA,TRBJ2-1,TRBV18,CASSLTSGRAQFF
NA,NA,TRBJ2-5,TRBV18,CASSPTQSETQYF
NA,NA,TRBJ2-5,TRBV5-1,CASSLEGAQYF
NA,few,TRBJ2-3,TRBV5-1,CASSADVSTDTQYF
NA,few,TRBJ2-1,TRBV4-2,CASSQGGAEGNEQFF
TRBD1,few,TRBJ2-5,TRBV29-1,CSLSPTTGGIETQYF
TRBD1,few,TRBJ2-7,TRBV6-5,CASSLTGTGQNEQYF
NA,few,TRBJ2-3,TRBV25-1,CASSDPGRDTQYF
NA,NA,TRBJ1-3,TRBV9,CASSVGGSSGNTIYF
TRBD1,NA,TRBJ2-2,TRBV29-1,CSVRRERQGADTGELFF
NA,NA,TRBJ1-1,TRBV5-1,CASSLQGMNTEAFF
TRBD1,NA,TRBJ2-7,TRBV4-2,CASSQVLGQMYEQYF
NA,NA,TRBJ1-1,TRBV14,CASSQGGANTEAFF
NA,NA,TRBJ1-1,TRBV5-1,CASSLTGGTEAFF
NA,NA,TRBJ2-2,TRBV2,CASSEVGGLNTGELFF
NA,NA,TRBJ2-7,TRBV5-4,CASTTGGGGIVYEQYF
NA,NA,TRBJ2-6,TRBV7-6,CASSLAFLSGANVLTF
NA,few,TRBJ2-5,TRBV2,CASTKGAWETQYF
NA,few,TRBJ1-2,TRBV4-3,CASSQDIVGVNGYTF
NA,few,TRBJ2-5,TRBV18,CASSARTAQETQYF
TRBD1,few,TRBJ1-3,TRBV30,CAGHVTGGPASSGNTIYF
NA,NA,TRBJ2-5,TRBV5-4,CASSLGQTQETQYF
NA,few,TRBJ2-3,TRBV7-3,CASSSTGRDTQYF
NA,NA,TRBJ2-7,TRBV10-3,CAISGRESYEQYF
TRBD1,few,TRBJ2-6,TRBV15,CATSRPPGQGVSGANVLTF
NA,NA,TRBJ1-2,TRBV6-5,CASSYVAGYGYTF
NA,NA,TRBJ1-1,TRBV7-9,CASSLVANTEAFF
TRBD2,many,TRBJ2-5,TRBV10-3,CAISTGLAGETQYF
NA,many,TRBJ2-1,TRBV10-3,CAIGRDEQFF
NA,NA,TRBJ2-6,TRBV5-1,CASSLGQAGANVLTF
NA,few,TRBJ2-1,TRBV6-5,CASSAGLYNEQFF
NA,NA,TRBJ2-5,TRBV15,CATSRAPGQETQYF
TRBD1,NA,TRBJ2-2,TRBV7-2,CASSLDRGRPGELFF
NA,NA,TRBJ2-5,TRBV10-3,CAISLHLGTEETQYF
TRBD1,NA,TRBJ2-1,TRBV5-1,CASSGDRGVTYNEQFF
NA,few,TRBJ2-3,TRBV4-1,CASSQPGPSTDTQYF
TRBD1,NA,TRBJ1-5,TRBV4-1,CASSRTGIQPQHF
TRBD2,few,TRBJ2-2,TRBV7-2,CASRSGLAGAMAGELFF
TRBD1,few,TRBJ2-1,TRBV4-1,CASSRSAGQGSNEQFF
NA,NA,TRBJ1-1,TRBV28,CASNHMNTEAFF
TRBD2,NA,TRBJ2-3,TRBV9,CASSAGLAGGPTDTQYF
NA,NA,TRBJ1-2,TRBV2,CASSEAGYGYTF
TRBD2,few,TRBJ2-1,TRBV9,CASSPSGLGPYNEQFF
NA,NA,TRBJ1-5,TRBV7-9,CASSEQGGNQPQHF
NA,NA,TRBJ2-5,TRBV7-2,CASSLEGTILGETQYF
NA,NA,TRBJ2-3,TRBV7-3,CASSLAGLGTDTQYF
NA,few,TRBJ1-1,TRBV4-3,CASSLYGQAMNTEAFF
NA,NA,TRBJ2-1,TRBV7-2,CASSLEQINEQFF
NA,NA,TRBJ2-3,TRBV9,CASSVGALGTDTQYF
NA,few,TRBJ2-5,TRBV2,CAVAGHETQYF